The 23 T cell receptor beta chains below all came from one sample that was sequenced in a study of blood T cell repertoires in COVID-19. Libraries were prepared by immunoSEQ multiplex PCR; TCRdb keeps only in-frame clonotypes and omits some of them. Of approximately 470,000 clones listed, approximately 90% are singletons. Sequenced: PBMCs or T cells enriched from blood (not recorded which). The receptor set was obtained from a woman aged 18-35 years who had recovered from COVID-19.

CDR3 DNA: TGTGCCATCAGTGTGGCACTAGCGGGGGGCACAGATACGCAGTATTTT. It specifies CAISVALAGGTDTQYF. V is TRBV10-3 and J is TRBJ2-3; 11 bases map to TRBD2. The V segment lost 4 bases and the J segment 1 base; nucleotides outside the gene matches: 4. Per germline, CDR1 ENHRY and CDR2 SYGVKD. CDR3 length equals 16 residues.

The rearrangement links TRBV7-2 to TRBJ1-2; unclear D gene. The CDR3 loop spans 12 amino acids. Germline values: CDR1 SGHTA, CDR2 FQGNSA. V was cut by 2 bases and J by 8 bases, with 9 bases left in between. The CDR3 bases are TGTGCCAGCAGCTTACCTTTAGAGGGCTACACCTTC. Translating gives CASSLPLEGYTF.

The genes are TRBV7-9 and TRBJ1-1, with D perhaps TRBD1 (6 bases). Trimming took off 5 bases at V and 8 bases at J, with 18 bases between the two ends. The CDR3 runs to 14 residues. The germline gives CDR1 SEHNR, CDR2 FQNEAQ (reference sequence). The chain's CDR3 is CASSIRQAGGEAFF. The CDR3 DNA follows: TGTGCCAGCAGCATTAGACAGGCTGGGGGCGAAGCTTTCTTT. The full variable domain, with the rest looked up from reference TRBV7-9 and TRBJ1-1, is DTGVSQNPRHKITKRGQNVTFRCDPISEHNRLYWYRQTLGQGPEFLTYFQNEAQLEKSRLLSDRFSAERPKGSFSTLEIQRTEQGDSAMYLCASSIRQAGGEAFFGQGTRLTVV.

As DNA, the CDR3 is TGTGCCAGCAGCCCCGGACAGGGCGGGGGCAATGAGCAGTTCTTC. Amino acids: CASSPGQGGGNEQFF. This chain connects TRBV3-1 (or the pseudogene TRBV3-2) to TRBJ2-1; D may be TRBD1 (8 bases). Germline CDR1 LGHDT, CDR2 YNNKEL (reference sequence). CDR3 length equals 15 residues. V was trimmed by 4 bases and J by 6 bases, leaving 16 bases between them.

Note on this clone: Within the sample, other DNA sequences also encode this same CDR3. The DNA of the CDR3 is TGTGCCAGCAGCGTAACGGGCTCTGGAAACACCATATATTTT. Its translation is CASSVTGSGNTIYF. This chain connects TRBV9 to TRBJ1-3; D is unresolved. Germline V gene data show CDR1 as SGDLS and CDR2 as YYNGEE. V was pared by 1 base and J by 0 bases, with 5 bases between. CDR3 length: 14 amino acids.

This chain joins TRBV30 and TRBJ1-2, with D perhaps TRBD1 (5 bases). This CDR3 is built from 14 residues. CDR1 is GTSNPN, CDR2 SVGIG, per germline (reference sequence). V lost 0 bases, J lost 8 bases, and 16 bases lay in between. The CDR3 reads CAWSVQAREVGYTF. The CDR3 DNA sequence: TGTGCCTGGAGTGTACAGGCCAGGGAGGTCGGCTACACCTTC.

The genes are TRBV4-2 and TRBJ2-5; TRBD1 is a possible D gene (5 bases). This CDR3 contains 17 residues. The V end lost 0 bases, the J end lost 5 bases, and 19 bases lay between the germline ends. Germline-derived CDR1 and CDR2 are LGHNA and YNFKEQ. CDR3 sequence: CASSQEIRGRLTETQYF. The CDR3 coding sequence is TGTGCCAGCAGCCAAGAAATTAGGGGCAGGTTAACCGAGACCCAGTACTTC.

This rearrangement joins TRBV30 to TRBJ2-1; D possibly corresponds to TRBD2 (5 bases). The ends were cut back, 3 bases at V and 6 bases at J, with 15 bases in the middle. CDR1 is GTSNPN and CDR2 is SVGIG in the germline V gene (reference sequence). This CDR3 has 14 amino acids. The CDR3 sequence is CAWSQGLDSNEQFF. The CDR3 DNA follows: TGTGCCTGGAGCCAAGGACTCGATTCCAATGAGCAGTTCTTC. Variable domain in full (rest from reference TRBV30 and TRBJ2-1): SQTIHQWPATLVQPVGSPLSLECTVEGTSNPNLYWYRQAAGRGLQLLFYSVGIGQISSEVPQNLSASRPQDRQFILSSKKLLLSDSGFYLCAWSQGLDSNEQFFGPGTRLTVL.

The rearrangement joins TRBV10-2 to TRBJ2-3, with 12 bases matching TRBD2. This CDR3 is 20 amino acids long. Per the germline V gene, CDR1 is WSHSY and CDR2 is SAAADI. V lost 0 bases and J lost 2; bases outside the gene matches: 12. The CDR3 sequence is CASSESTWLAGGKNTDTQYF. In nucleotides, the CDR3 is TGCGCCAGCAGTGAGTCGACGTGGCTAGCGGGGGGGAAAAACACAGATACGCAGTATTTT.

CDR3 loop: CASKRDRGSTEAFF. The DNA of the CDR3 is TGTGCCAGCAAGCGGGACAGGGGCAGTACTGAAGCTTTCTTT. The V gene is TRBV2, the J gene TRBJ1-1; 10 positions match TRBD1. The germline gives CDR1 SNHLY, CDR2 FYNNEI. This CDR3 spans 14 amino acids. V was pared by 7 bases and J by 5 bases, with 7 bases of the junction left unmatched.

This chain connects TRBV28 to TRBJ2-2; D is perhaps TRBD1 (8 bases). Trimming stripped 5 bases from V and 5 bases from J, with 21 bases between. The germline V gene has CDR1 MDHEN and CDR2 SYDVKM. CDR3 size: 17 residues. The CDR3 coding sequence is TGTGCCAGCAGTCCCGGGGGGCAGGGGGCAGGGACCGGGGAGCTGTTTTTT. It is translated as CASSPGGQGAGTGELFF.

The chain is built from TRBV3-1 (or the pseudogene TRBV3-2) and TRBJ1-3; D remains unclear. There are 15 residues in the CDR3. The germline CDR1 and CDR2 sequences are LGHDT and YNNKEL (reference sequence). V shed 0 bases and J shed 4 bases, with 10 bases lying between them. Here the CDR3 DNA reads TGTGCCAGCAGCCAAGATTGGAGTCTGGGAAACACCATATATTTT. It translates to CASSQDWSLGNTIYF.

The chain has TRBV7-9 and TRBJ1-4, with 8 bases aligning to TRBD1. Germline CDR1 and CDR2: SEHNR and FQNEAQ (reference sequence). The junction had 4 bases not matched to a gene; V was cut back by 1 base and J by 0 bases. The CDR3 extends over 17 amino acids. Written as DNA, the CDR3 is TGTGCCAGCAGCTTAGGGACAGGGCATACAACTAATGAAAAACTGTTTTTT. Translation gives CASSLGTGHTTNEKLFF.

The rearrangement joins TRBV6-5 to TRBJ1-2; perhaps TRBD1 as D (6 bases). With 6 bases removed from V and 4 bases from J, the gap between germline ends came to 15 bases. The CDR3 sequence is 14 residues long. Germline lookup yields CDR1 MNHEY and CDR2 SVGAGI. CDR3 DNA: TGTGCCAGCAGCCTAAGACAGGCCCCCTATGGCTACACCTTC. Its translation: CASSLRQAPYGYTF.

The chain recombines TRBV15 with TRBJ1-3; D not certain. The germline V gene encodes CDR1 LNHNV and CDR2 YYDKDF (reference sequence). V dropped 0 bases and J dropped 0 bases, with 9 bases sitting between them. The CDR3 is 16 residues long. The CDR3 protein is CATSRDLADSGNTIYF. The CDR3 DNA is TGTGCCACCAGCAGAGATCTGGCGGACTCTGGAAACACCATATATTTT.

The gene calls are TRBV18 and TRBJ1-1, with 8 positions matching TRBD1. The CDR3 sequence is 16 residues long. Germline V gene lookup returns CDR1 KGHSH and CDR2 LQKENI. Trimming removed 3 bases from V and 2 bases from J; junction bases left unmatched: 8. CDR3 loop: CASSPPWTGPNTEAFF. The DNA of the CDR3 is TGTGCCAGCTCACCCCCTTGGACAGGGCCCAACACTGAAGCTTTCTTT.

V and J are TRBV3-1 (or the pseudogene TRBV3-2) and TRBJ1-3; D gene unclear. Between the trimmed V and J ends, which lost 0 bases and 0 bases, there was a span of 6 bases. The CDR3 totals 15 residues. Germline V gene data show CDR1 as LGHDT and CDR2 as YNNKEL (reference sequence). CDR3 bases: TGTGCCAGCAGCCAAGAGTCGAGCTCTGGAAACACCATATATTTT. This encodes CASSQESSSGNTIYF.

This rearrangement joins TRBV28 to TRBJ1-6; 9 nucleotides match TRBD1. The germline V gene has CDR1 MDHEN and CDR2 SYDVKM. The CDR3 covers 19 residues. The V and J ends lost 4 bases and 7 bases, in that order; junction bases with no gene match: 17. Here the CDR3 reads CASSWGSTGGASWNSPLHF. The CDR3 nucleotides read TGTGCCAGCAGTTGGGGCAGCACAGGGGGCGCTTCATGGAATTCACCCCTCCACTTT.

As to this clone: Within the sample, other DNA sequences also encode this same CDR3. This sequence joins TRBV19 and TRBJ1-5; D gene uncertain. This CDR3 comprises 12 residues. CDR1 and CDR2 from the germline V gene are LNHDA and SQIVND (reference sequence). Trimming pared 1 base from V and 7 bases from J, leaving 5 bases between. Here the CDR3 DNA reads TGTGCCAGTAGTATAGCTAACCAGCCCCAGCATTTT. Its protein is CASSIANQPQHF. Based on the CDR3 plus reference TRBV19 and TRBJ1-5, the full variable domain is DGGITQSPKYLFRKEGQNVTLSCEQNLNHDAMYWYRQDPGQGLRLIYYSQIVNDFQKGDIAEGYSVSREKKESFPLTVTSAQKNPTAFYLCASSIANQPQHFGDGTRLSIL.

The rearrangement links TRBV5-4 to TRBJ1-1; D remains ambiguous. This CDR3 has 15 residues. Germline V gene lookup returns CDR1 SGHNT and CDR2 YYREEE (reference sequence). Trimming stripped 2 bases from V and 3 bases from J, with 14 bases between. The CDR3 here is CASSLVSPGDTEAFF. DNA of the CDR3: TGTGCCAGCAGCTTAGTTTCTCCCGGGGACACTGAAGCTTTCTTT.

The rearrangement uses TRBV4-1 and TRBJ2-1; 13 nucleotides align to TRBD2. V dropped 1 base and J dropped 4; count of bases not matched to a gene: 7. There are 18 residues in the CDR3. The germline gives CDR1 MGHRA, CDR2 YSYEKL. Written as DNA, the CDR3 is TGCGCCAGCAGCCAAGGCACACTAGCGGGGGGGATATACAATGAGCAGTTCTTC. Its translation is CASSQGTLAGGIYNEQFF.

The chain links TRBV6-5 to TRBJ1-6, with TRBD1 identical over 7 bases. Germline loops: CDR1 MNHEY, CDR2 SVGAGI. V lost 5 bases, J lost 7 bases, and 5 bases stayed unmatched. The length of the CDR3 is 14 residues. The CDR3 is CASSRGQKNSPLHF. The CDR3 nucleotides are TGTGCCAGCAGTCGGGGACAGAAGAATTCACCCCTCCACTTT.

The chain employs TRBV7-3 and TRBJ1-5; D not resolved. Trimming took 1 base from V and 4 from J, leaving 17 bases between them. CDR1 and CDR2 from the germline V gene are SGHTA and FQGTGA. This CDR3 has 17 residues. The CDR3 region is CASSLRPRRSENQPQHF. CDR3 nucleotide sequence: TGTGCCAGCAGCTTAAGGCCAAGGCGGTCCGAAAATCAGCCCCAGCATTTT.